These 18 T cell receptor beta chains originate from one sample sequenced in a study of cytomegalovirus exposure and HLA in healthy donors. Primers: 60 Vbeta forward and 13 Jbeta reverse. Sequenced by immunoSEQ multiplex PCR; TCRdb stores in-frame clones only, minus some. The sample consists of over 65,000 clones, roughly two thirds of them appearing once. Source material: PBMCs. Receptor source: a woman between 45 and 60 years old in good health and CMV-seropositive.

The chain couples TRBV19 to TRBJ2-1, with D possibly being TRBD1 (7 bases). Deletions cut 4 bases from V and 5 bases from J, with 15 bases between. The CDR3 is made up of 15 amino acids. Looked up from germline, CDR1 is LNHDA and CDR2 is SQIVND (reference sequence). The CDR3 protein is CASSTWTGGDNEQFF. The CDR3 DNA reads as TGTGCCAGTAGTACCTGGACAGGCGGGGACAATGAGCAGTTCTTC.

This clone was seen more than once but under ten times. One junction end disagrees with the germline gene, perhaps due to a read error. The chain is built from TRBV7-9 and TRBJ1-5; D is unresolved. The CDR3 covers 12 residues. Germline V CDR1 and CDR2: SEHNR, FQNEAQ (reference sequence). As DNA, the CDR3 is TGTTCCAGCAGCCCGGGGTTACAGCCCCAGCATTTT. It yields the protein CSSSPGLQPQHF.

The chain joins TRBV5-1 to TRBJ2-1; 8 nucleotides agree with TRBD1. CDR3 length equals 15 residues. The V gene end was trimmed by 0 bases and the J gene end by 6 bases; junction bases not matched to a gene: 5. Germline V gene sequence: CDR1 SGHRS, CDR2 YFSETQ. The CDR3 DNA reads TGCGCCAGCAGCTTGGTAACAGGGGGGCCCAATGAGCAGTTCTTC. Translating it yields CASSLVTGGPNEQFF.

In nucleotides, the CDR3 is TGTGCCAGCAGACGGGGGTTTAATTCACCCCTCCACTTT. Translated: CASRRGFNSPLHF. The chain uses TRBV2 and TRBJ1-6, with a weak D call TRBD1 (5 bases). V was clipped by 6 bases and J by 6 bases, with 9 bases between them. Per germline, CDR1 SNHLY and CDR2 FYNNEI. The CDR3 is 13 amino acids.

V and J are TRBV2 and TRBJ2-3; 7 positions match TRBD2. This CDR3 comprises 13 residues. In germline, CDR1 is SNHLY, CDR2 FYNNEI. With V trimmed by 5 bases and J by 8 bases, 7 bases remained unmatched. The CDR3, as DNA: TGTGCCAGCAGTAGTACTAGCGAAGGTACGCAGTATTTT. This codes for CASSSTSEGTQYF.

This chain connects TRBV6-5 to TRBJ2-7; TRBD1 matches at 9 bases. The V gene's germline CDR1 is MNHEY and CDR2 SVGAGI. This CDR3 region has 14 residues. V lost 4 bases, J lost 6 bases, and 7 bases stayed unmatched. The chain's CDR3 is CASSCGTGNCEQYV. Written as DNA, the CDR3 is TGTGCCAGCAGTTGCGGGACAGGGAATTGCGAGCAGTACGTC.

The sample holds one count of this clone. The chain recombines TRBV5-1 with TRBJ1-2; the match to TRBD1 covers 10 bases. Germline assignment: CDR1 SGHRS and CDR2 YFSETQ. The CDR3 is 17 residues long. V lost 3 bases, J lost 0 bases, and 8 bases stayed unmatched. The CDR3 protein is CASSSGQGRKANYGYTF. CDR3 nucleotide sequence: TGCGCCAGCAGCTCGGGACAGGGGCGGAAAGCTAACTATGGCTACACCTTC.

This rearrangement joins TRBV6-6 to TRBJ2-1; D unresolved. The V gene's germline CDR1 is MNHNY and CDR2 SVGAGI (reference sequence). There are 14 residues in the CDR3. The V end was cut by 7 bases, the J end by 0 bases, with 10 bases between. CDR3 residues: CASMTFSSYNEQFF. The CDR3 bases are TGTGCCAGCATGACTTTTAGCTCCTACAATGAGCAGTTCTTC.

This clone was seen only a few times. The V and J genes are TRBV7-3 and TRBJ1-1; TRBD1 might be the D (6 bases). Between the trimmed V and J ends, which lost 5 bases and 5 bases, there was a span of 18 bases. The CDR3 contains 15 residues. Germline lookup yields CDR1 SGHTA and CDR2 FQGTGA. The CDR3 protein is CASSPPPGDGTEAFF. For the CDR3, the DNA is TGTGCCAGCAGCCCACCCCCAGGGGACGGGACTGAAGCTTTCTTT.

This chain connects TRBV9 to TRBJ1-1; D is unresolved. This CDR3 is 14 amino acids long. The V gene's germline CDR1 is SGDLS and CDR2 YYNGEE. V lost 0 bases and J lost 1, with 7 bases in between. The CDR3: CASSVGSGNTEAFF. The CDR3 bases are TGTGCCAGCAGCGTAGGGTCAGGGAACACTGAAGCTTTCTTT.

This sequence joins TRBV9 and TRBJ1-2, with D possibly being TRBD1 (5 bases). This CDR3 region has 16 residues. CDR1 SGDLS and CDR2 YYNGEE come from the germline V gene. Trimming removed 4 bases at V and 2 bases at J, with 18 bases between. CDR3 DNA: TGTGCCAGCAGCTCCCCGAGAAAGGGGTGGAACTATGGCTACACCTTC. It codes for CASSSPRKGWNYGYTF.

The rearrangement uses TRBV15 and TRBJ1-5, with D uncertain. Looked up from germline, CDR1 is LNHNV and CDR2 is YYDKDF (reference sequence). There are 14 residues in the CDR3. V lost 9 bases and J 0 bases, leaving 12 bases between the germline ends. CDR3 sequence: CATAGRDSNQPQHF. The CDR3 DNA sequence: TGTGCCACAGCGGGAAGGGATAGCAATCAGCCCCAGCATTTT.

Only a few counts were recorded for this clone. The chain links TRBV10-2 to TRBJ1-6, with 10 bases fitting TRBD1. The CDR3 contains 15 residues. The V and J ends lost 6 bases and 6 bases, in that order; junction bases with no gene match: 5. Germline V gene data show CDR1 as WSHSY and CDR2 as SAAADI. The CDR3 sequence: CASSRQGAFNSPLHF. In DNA form, the CDR3 reads TGCGCCAGCAGCAGACAGGGGGCCTTTAATTCACCCCTCCACTTT.

This chain joins TRBV5-1 and TRBJ2-3, with 9 bases aligning to TRBD2. J gave up 4 bases and V 2 bases, and 8 bases lay outside the gene matches. Germline-derived CDR1 and CDR2 are SGHRS and YFSETQ. CDR3 size: 16 residues. CDR3 sequence (DNA): TGCGCCAGCAGCTTAGTTAGCGGGGGTTTGGCAGATACGCAGTATTTT. Translating it yields CASSLVSGGLADTQYF.

The chain is built from TRBV27 and TRBJ2-1, with D unclear. V was shortened by 2 bases and J by 9 bases, with 11 bases between the two germline ends. Germline V gene data show CDR1 as MNHEY and CDR2 as SMNVEV (reference sequence). The CDR3 runs 13 residues. The chain's CDR3 is CASSLIRQSEQFF. The CDR3 DNA follows: TGTGCCAGCAGTTTAATCAGGCAATCTGAGCAGTTCTTC.

The chain couples TRBV19 to TRBJ2-1; tentatively, D is TRBD1 (5 bases). The CDR3 loop spans 14 amino acids. V was pared by 3 bases and J by 7 bases, with 13 bases between. Germline V lookup: CDR1 LNHDA, CDR2 SQIVND (reference sequence). CDR3 bases: TGTGCCAGTAGTATCGAGGTCAGGGCGAATGAGCAGTTCTTC. Residues: CASSIEVRANEQFF.

The chain carries TRBV2 and TRBJ2-7, with 7 bases matching TRBD2. V dropped 6 bases and J dropped 4; count of bases not matched to a gene: 6. Looked up from germline, CDR1 is SNHLY and CDR2 is FYNNEI. This CDR3 contains 13 residues. CDR3 amino acids: CASSLGGVYEQYF. CDR3 in DNA: TGTGCCAGCAGCCTGGGGGGGGTGTACGAGCAGTACTTC.

The CDR3 sequence is CASSRQDENEKLFF. CDR3 coding DNA: TGTGCCAGCTCAAGACAGGACGAAAATGAAAAACTGTTTTTT. V is TRBV2 and J is TRBJ1-4; possible D gene TRBD1, 6 bases. The V and J ends lost 8 bases and 5 bases respectively, with 15 bases between them. This CDR3 contains 14 residues. CDR1 SNHLY and CDR2 FYNNEI come from the germline V gene.